This T cell receptor beta chain was sequenced for a study of blood T cell repertoires in COVID-19. Original methodology: Reference gene primer amplification gave estimated nucleated cell counts. Sequencing was performed with immunoSEQ multiplex PCR; in TCRdb, only in-frame clones are kept and a portion is missing. V and J calls and clone size follow that table, whereas D and trimming were derived from the DNA. The repertoire includes nearly 95,000 clones, over 75% of them detected once, and 4.5% to 5% sits in the top ten. The sequenced sample consisted of peripheral blood. This TCR came from a woman older than 75 with acute or convalescent COVID-19.

This CDR3 is CASSVRGESSYEQYF. The CDR3 DNA is TGTGCCAGCAGTGTCCGGGGGGAGAGCTCCTACGAGCAGTACTTC. The chain couples TRBV25-1 to TRBJ2-7; 7 bases align to TRBD2. CDR3 length equals 15 residues. With 4 bases clipped from V and 0 bases from J, the junction kept 6 bases outside the gene matches. The germline gives CDR1 MGHDK, CDR2 SYGVNS.